The clone carrying this TCR beta chain was counted only a few times. The sample holds other DNA sequences that translate to the same CDR3. This entry comes from a study of shared clonotypes between healthy human individuals. Turning to the study itself: Three plates each covered CD4 naive and memory; CD8 naive two, CD8 memory one.

Donors included only healthy HIV-negative adults lacking recent acute infections or vaccinations. Original handling: Filtering differed because ImmunoSEQ produced junction-only sequences that carried no quality scores. Assay used: immunoSEQ multiplex PCR; TCRdb lists only in-frame clones, some missing. The V and J calls and clone size were taken over from that table, and D and trimming were inferred from the DNA. Among over 700,000 clones, around 77% were seen once, and the ten largest hold approximately 2%. In germline, CDR1 is SGHRS, CDR2 YFSETQ. This CDR3 region has 12 residues. Between the trimmed V and J ends, which lost 0 bases and 2 bases, there was a span of 2 bases.

The chain uses TRBV5-1 and TRBJ2-5; D not resolved. Sequences were obtained from memory CD4+ T cells sorted from blood. Indicated subset: CD45RA-negative fraction. The TCR originated in a woman in her twenties or thirties in good health. In nucleotides, the CDR3 is TGCGCCAGCAGCTTGGTTCAAGAGACCCAGTACTTC. It encodes CASSLVQETQYF.